This passage covers 15 T cell receptor beta chains from one sample sequenced in a study of blood T cell repertoires in COVID-19. Using immunoSEQ multiplex PCR, the repertoire was profiled, and TCRdb retains in-frame clones only, with some absent. The table records some 120,000 clones, 84% of them present only once. The sample comprised peripheral blood. Every receptor here comes from a woman in her twenties or thirties who had recovered from COVID-19.

The chain links TRBV2 to TRBJ2-3; a weak D match, TRBD1 (5 bases). Between the trimmed V and J ends, which lost 3 bases and 1 base, there was a span of 11 bases. The CDR3 contains 15 residues. Looked up from germline, CDR1 is SNHLY and CDR2 is FYNNEI. The CDR3 here is CASSEQGRGTDTQYF. DNA for the CDR3: TGTGCCAGCAGTGAGCAGGGAAGAGGCACAGATACGCAGTATTTT.

This rearrangement joins TRBV5-1 to TRBJ1-2, with 8 bases identical to TRBD1. Looked up from germline, CDR1 is SGHRS and CDR2 is YFSETQ. V shed 1 base and J 4 bases; nucleotides not matched to a gene: 6. The CDR3 is 15 residues long. CDR3: CASSLIVGTGYGYTF. CDR3 nucleotide sequence: TGCGCCAGCAGCTTGATCGTAGGGACAGGCTATGGCTACACCTTC.

Here the CDR3 reads CASSLSRLSNQPQHF. CDR3 DNA: TGTGCCAGCAGTTTATCCCGGTTAAGCAATCAGCCCCAGCATTTT. The genes are TRBV27 and TRBJ1-5; D uncertain. The CDR3 sequence is 15 residues long. Germline V CDR1 and CDR2: MNHEY, SMNVEV (reference sequence). Deletions cut 0 bases from V and 1 base from J, with 7 bases between.

This clone has only one observation. This rearrangement joins TRBV5-6 to TRBJ2-5, with TRBD2 as a possible D gene (6 bases). This CDR3 spans 15 amino acids. Germline CDR1 and CDR2: SGHDT and YYEEEE. The V and J ends lost 2 bases and 5 bases respectively, with 16 bases between them. As DNA, the CDR3 is TGTGCCAGCAGCTTCGCCGGGGGAACTCTGGAGACCCAGTACTTC. Translated, it gives CASSFAGGTLETQYF.

V is TRBV2 and J is TRBJ1-2, with 7 nucleotides matching TRBD1. Trimming took 6 bases from V and 7 from J; bases not matched to a gene: 8. This CDR3 is 13 amino acids long. Germline CDR1 is SNHLY and CDR2 is FYNNEI. The CDR3 loop reads CASSRDSRGGYTF. The CDR3, as DNA: TGTGCCAGCAGCCGGGACAGCCGGGGTGGCTACACCTTC. The complete variable domain, with remaining parts taken from reference TRBV2 and TRBJ1-2, reads EPEVTQTPSHQVTQMGQEVILRCVPISNHLYFYWYRQILGQKVEFLVSFYNNEISEKSEIFDDQFSVERPDGSNFTLKIRSTKLEDSAMYFCASSRDSRGGYTFGSGTRLTVV.

The genes are TRBV11-2 and TRBJ1-5, with 9 bases fitting TRBD1. The J segment lost 4 bases and the V segment lost 1 base, leaving 2 bases of the junction unmatched. CDR3 length equals 15 residues. Germline values: CDR1 SGHAT, CDR2 FQNNGV. The CDR3, as DNA: TGTGCCAGCAGCTTAGGAGGACAGGGGAATCAGCCCCAGCATTTT. Protein product: CASSLGGQGNQPQHF.

The rearrangement joins TRBV7-9 to TRBJ1-2; TRBD1 aligns across 8 bases. The germline V gene has CDR1 SEHNR and CDR2 FQNEAQ (reference sequence). The CDR3 has 17 residues. V was clipped by 5 bases and J by 2 bases; unmatched bases: 13. The chain's CDR3 is CASSPTGGEAGNYGYTF. The CDR3 DNA follows: TGTGCCAGCAGCCCAACAGGGGGGGAAGCGGGGAACTATGGCTACACCTTC. Full variable domain (rest looked up from reference TRBV7-9 and TRBJ1-2): DTGVSQNPRHKITKRGQNVTFRCDPISEHNRLYWYRQTLGQGPEFLTYFQNEAQLEKSRLLSDRFSAERPKGSFSTLEIQRTEQGDSAMYLCASSPTGGEAGNYGYTFGSGTRLTVV.

The genes are TRBV21-1 and TRBJ2-1; TRBD1 is the table's D call, not checked against the DNA. TRBV21-1 is annotated as a pseudogene. The CDR3 runs 22 residues. CDR3: CASSDRQQTVIWTGGSYNEQFF. The CDR3 DNA sequence: TGTGCCAGCAGCGACCGGCAGCAAACAGTCATCTGGACAGGTGGCTCCTACAATGAGCAGTTCTTC.

This chain links TRBV24-1 with TRBJ2-3, with D possibly matching TRBD2 (6 bases). The germline V gene has CDR1 KGHDR and CDR2 SFDVKD. This CDR3 is built from 13 residues. V gave up 3 bases and J gave up 5 bases, with 8 bases separating them. The CDR3 DNA reads TGTGCCACCAGTGATGCGCGGGGAGATACGCAGTATTTT. Translating gives CATSDARGDTQYF.

The chain employs TRBV18 and TRBJ1-2; the match to TRBD1 covers 7 bases. Looked up from germline, CDR1 is KGHSH and CDR2 is LQKENI. Trimming cost V 7 bases and J 3 bases; bases outside gene matches: 2. The CDR3 contains 12 residues. CDR3 sequence: CASLGTDYGYTF. CDR3 DNA: TGTGCCAGCTTGGGGACAGACTATGGCTACACCTTC.

This clone was seen once. The chain combines TRBV19 with TRBJ2-5; 10 bases align to TRBD1. The CDR3 runs to 12 residues. Germline trimming cut 9 bases from V and 4 bases from J; bases unmatched to any gene: 2. Germline V lookup: CDR1 LNHDA, CDR2 SQIVND (reference sequence). The CDR3, as DNA: TGTGCCAGAGACAGGGGGCGAGAGACCCAGTACTTC. It translates to CARDRGRETQYF.

The chain combines TRBV11-2 with TRBJ2-3; D not resolved. This CDR3 comprises 15 residues. The germline V and J ends were trimmed by 6 bases and 0 bases, with 13 bases remaining between them. The V gene's germline CDR1 is SGHAT and CDR2 FQNNGV. CDR3 region: CASRRVSLSTDTQYF. The CDR3 nucleotides read TGTGCCAGCAGACGCGTGTCGTTGAGCACAGATACGCAGTATTTT.

J is TRBJ1-5 and V is TRBV29-1; D may be TRBD1 (6 bases). CDR1 and CDR2 (germline): SQVTM, ANQGSEA. Trimming cost V 6 bases and J 3 bases, with 12 bases left between them. CDR3 size: 13 residues. In DNA form, the CDR3 reads TGCAGCGTCCGGGACAATTTCAATCAGCCCCAGCATTTT. Amino acids: CSVRDNFNQPQHF.

The chain is built from TRBV7-6 and TRBJ1-4, with TRBD1 matching 9 bases. This CDR3 has 14 amino acids. Trimming removed 5 bases from V and 6 bases from J; junction bases left unmatched: 4. Germline V CDR1 and CDR2: SGHVS, FNYEAQ. CDR3 amino acids: CASSPTGGYEKLFF. In nucleotides, the CDR3 is TGTGCCAGCAGCCCTACAGGGGGCTATGAAAAACTGTTTTTT.

V and J are TRBV12-3 or TRBV12-4 and TRBJ2-1; D is possibly TRBD2 (6 bases). CDR3 length equals 12 residues. V lost 6 bases, J lost 10 bases, and 13 bases lay in between. The CDR3 DNA is TGTGCCAGCAGCCTATTAGCGGAGGAGCAGTTCTTC. Protein product: CASSLLAEEQFF.